These 20 T cell receptor beta chains were sequenced from one sample in a study of identical twins. TCRdb re-analysed the 5' RACE reads in MiXCR, keeping a single row per CDR3 protein. The sample includes around 490,000 distinct CDR3 sequences, 20% to 25% of them seen just once. The same data also contributed to another study, on yellow fever vaccine responses in identical twins.

The sequenced material came from CD4+ T cells sorted from blood. The receptor set was obtained from a woman younger than 35 in good health.

This clonotype was recorded a few times. The chain joins TRBV4-1 to TRBJ2-2; D perhaps matches TRBD1 (6 bases). V was shortened by 3 bases and J by 2 bases, with 22 bases between the two germline ends. Germline lookup yields CDR1 MGHRA and CDR2 YSYEKL. The CDR3 loop spans 19 amino acids. The CDR3: CASSHPRQDSLGNTGELFF. CDR3 DNA sequence: TGCGCCAGCAGCCACCCAAGACAGGACTCGTTGGGTAACACCGGGGAGCTGTTTTTT.

This clonotype occurred a few times. The chain carries TRBV12-3 or TRBV12-4 and TRBJ1-1; tentative D call: TRBD1 (5 bases). With 6 bases removed from V and 4 bases from J, the gap between germline ends came to 15 bases. The CDR3 is 14 amino acids. The CDR3 coding sequence is TGTGCCAGCAGCCCGAGACGGGGGAGCACTGAAGCTTTCTTT. It translates to CASSPRRGSTEAFF.

The chain is built from TRBV12-3 or TRBV12-4 and TRBJ1-3; 8 positions match TRBD1. The CDR3 runs to 15 residues. J gave up 4 bases and V 6 bases, and 8 bases lay outside the gene matches. The CDR3 sequence: CASRPQGAGGNTIYF. The DNA of the CDR3 is TGTGCCAGCAGGCCTCAGGGGGCTGGAGGAAACACCATATATTTT.

The chain uses TRBV3-1 and TRBJ2-6; D unclear. V was trimmed by 4 bases and J by 6 bases, leaving 4 bases between them. Germline CDR1 LGHDT, CDR2 YNNKEL (reference sequence). CDR3 length: 12 residues. CDR3 sequence reads: CASSRQANVLTF. The CDR3 DNA reads TGTGCCAGCAGCCGACAGGCCAACGTCCTGACTTTC.

This clonotype has only a few counts. The V and J genes are TRBV7-2 and TRBJ2-7, with 11 bases identical to TRBD2. Germline V lookup: CDR1 SGHTA, CDR2 FQGNSA. The junction had 9 bases not matched to a gene; V was cut back by 7 bases and J by 4 bases. The CDR3 contains 15 residues. DNA for the CDR3: TGTGCCAGCACCGAAGGACTAGCGGGCATGTACGAGCAGTACTTC. Its translation: CASTEGLAGMYEQYF.

J is TRBJ2-7 and V is TRBV2, with D perhaps TRBD1 (7 bases). The CDR3 totals 16 residues. In germline, CDR1 is SNHLY, CDR2 FYNNEI. V lost 4 bases and J 5 bases, leaving 21 bases between the germline ends. CDR3 amino acids: CASSAGQFATGDEQYV. The CDR3 coding sequence is TGTGCCAGCAGTGCGGGACAGTTTGCAACGGGGGACGAGCAGTACGTC.

V and J are TRBV5-1 and TRBJ2-1; 7 bases are a match to TRBD2. Germline CDR1 SGHRS, CDR2 YFSETQ. V was clipped by 0 bases and J by 9 bases; unmatched bases: 6. The CDR3 runs to 14 residues. CDR3: CASSLGSGMGEQFF. The CDR3 region has the DNA TGCGCCAGCAGCTTGGGCAGCGGGATGGGTGAGCAGTTCTTC.

This clonotype was detected only a few times. This chain joins TRBV5-1 and TRBJ2-1; tentative D call: TRBD2 (6 bases). Trimming left V 2 bases short and J 8 bases short, with 14 bases between. The CDR3 runs 14 residues. Germline CDR1 and CDR2: SGHRS and YFSETQ. As DNA, the CDR3 is TGCGCCAGCAGCTTAGACGGGAGAGGGGATGAGCAGTTCTTC. Amino acid sequence: CASSLDGRGDEQFF.

This clonotype was found many times. The chain recombines TRBV5-1 with TRBJ2-7; the D gene is possibly TRBD2 (6 bases). The CDR3 is 15 amino acids. The germline gives CDR1 SGHRS, CDR2 YFSETQ. Between the trimmed V and J ends, which lost 4 bases and 0 bases, there was a span of 14 bases. This chain's CDR3 is CASSESGRSSYEQYF. CDR3 bases: TGCGCCAGCAGCGAGAGCGGGCGCAGCTCCTACGAGCAGTACTTC. The variable domain in full, with the rest retrieved from reference TRBV5-1 and TRBJ2-7, is KAGVTQTPRYLIKTRGQQVTLSCSPISGHRSVSWYQQTPGQGLQFLFEYFSETQRNKGNFPGRFSGRQFSNSRSEMNVSTLELGDSALYLCASSESGRSSYEQYFGPGTRLTVT.

This clonotype was seen more than once but under ten times. This sequence joins TRBV7-7 and TRBJ2-2; D is undetermined. The germline V gene encodes CDR1 SSHAT and CDR2 FNYEAQ (reference sequence). V lost 5 bases and J lost 4, with 8 bases in between. The length of the CDR3 is 13 residues. CDR3 bases: TGTGCCAGCAGCGCCGCGATCACCGGGGAGCTGTTTTTT. Translation: CASSAAITGELFF.

The J gene is TRBJ2-3, the V gene TRBV15; D is perhaps TRBD2 (5 bases). V dropped 1 base and J dropped 4 bases, with 9 bases sitting between them. This CDR3 has 14 residues. Germline assignment: CDR1 LNHNV and CDR2 YYDKDF (reference sequence). CDR3 sequence (DNA): TGTGCCACCAGCAGAGGTCCGGGGTCAGATACGCAGTATTTT. Protein: CATSRGPGSDTQYF.

The sample holds a few counts of this clonotype. The chain carries TRBV28 and TRBJ2-3; the match to TRBD1 covers 7 bases. Per the germline V gene, CDR1 is MDHEN and CDR2 is SYDVKM. This CDR3 region has 18 residues. With 3 bases clipped from V and 3 bases from J, the junction kept 15 bases outside the gene matches. The CDR3 nucleotides are TGTGCCAGCAGTTTCCCACTCCGGGACACCAGGGGGACAGATACGCAGTATTTT. This encodes CASSFPLRDTRGTDTQYF.

This clonotype was observed many times. The chain links TRBV6-4 to TRBJ1-1; tentative D call: TRBD1 (6 bases). Germline CDR1 is MRHNA and CDR2 is SNTAGT. There are 14 residues in the CDR3. With 6 bases removed from V and 1 base from J, the gap between germline ends came to 12 bases. CDR3 protein: CASSSRDKNTEAFF. Written as DNA, the CDR3 is TGTGCCAGCAGCAGCCGGGACAAGAACACTGAAGCTTTCTTT.

This chain links TRBV12-3 or TRBV12-4 with TRBJ2-1; 7 nucleotides agree with TRBD2. The CDR3 runs 15 residues. With 5 bases clipped from V and 3 bases from J, the junction kept 7 bases outside the gene matches. The CDR3 is CASSPAGGGYNEQFF. The CDR3 DNA reads TGTGCCAGCAGTCCCGCGGGCGGGGGCTACAATGAGCAGTTCTTC.

DNA of the CDR3: TGTGCCAGCAGCGGAAGCGATCCGTCTCAGGCCGAGCAGTACTTC. It encodes CASSGSDPSQAEQYF. The chain joins TRBV11-2 to TRBJ2-7; D ambiguous. The CDR3 spans 15 residues. The V gene's germline CDR1 is SGHAT and CDR2 FQNNGV. The V and J ends lost 5 bases and 6 bases respectively, with 20 bases between them.

V usage is TRBV14 and J usage is TRBJ2-1; 8 nucleotides agree with TRBD1. Germline V gene data show CDR1 as SGHDN and CDR2 as FVKESK. Trimming at V came to 7 bases and at J to 4 bases, leaving 3 bases not matched to a gene. The CDR3 loop spans 13 amino acids. CDR3 protein: CASTRQGYNEQFF. The CDR3 DNA reads as TGTGCCAGCACCCGACAGGGGTACAATGAGCAGTTCTTC.

This chain uses TRBV15 with TRBJ1-4, with D tentatively TRBD1 (6 bases). Trimming left V 0 bases short and J 3 bases short, with 14 bases between. Per germline, CDR1 LNHNV and CDR2 YYDKDF (reference sequence). The CDR3 covers 17 residues. CDR3 amino acids: CATSRDYTGAANEKLFF. The DNA of the CDR3 is TGTGCCACCAGCAGAGATTACACGGGGGCAGCTAATGAAAAACTGTTTTTT. Supplemented by reference TRBV15 and TRBJ1-4, the full variable domain reads DAMVIQNPRYQVTQFGKPVTLSCSQTLNHNVMYWYQQKSSQAPKLLFHYYDKDFNNEADTPDNFQSRRPNTSFCFLDIRSPGLGDTAMYLCATSRDYTGAANEKLFFGSGTQLSVL.

This chain links TRBV12-3 or TRBV12-4 with TRBJ2-7; 7 bases are a match to TRBD1. Trimming took 7 bases from V and 4 from J; bases not matched to a gene: 7. The CDR3 covers 13 residues. Here the CDR3 DNA reads TGTGCCAGCAAGAGACAGGGTTTGTACGAGCAGTACTTC. As protein: CASKRQGLYEQYF.

This sequence joins TRBV15 and TRBJ2-2; 9 bases fit TRBD1. With 0 bases clipped from V and 5 bases from J, the junction kept 4 bases outside the gene matches. The V gene's germline CDR1 is LNHNV and CDR2 YYDKDF (reference sequence). The CDR3 is made up of 16 amino acids. In DNA form, the CDR3 reads TGTGCCACCAGCAGAGAGGGACAGGGTTGGACCGGGGAGCTGTTTTTT. Encoded protein: CATSREGQGWTGELFF. The variable domain in full, with the rest retrieved from reference TRBV15 and TRBJ2-2, is DAMVIQNPRYQVTQFGKPVTLSCSQTLNHNVMYWYQQKSSQAPKLLFHYYDKDFNNEADTPDNFQSRRPNTSFCFLDIRSPGLGDTAMYLCATSREGQGWTGELFFGEGSRLTVL.

The chain is built from TRBV6-5 and TRBJ2-5; 8 nucleotides match TRBD1. This CDR3 contains 15 residues. J gave up 5 bases and V 4 bases, and 9 bases lay outside the gene matches. Germline loops: CDR1 MNHEY, CDR2 SVGAGI. The CDR3 region is CASSWGQAGAETQYF. The DNA for the CDR3 is TGTGCCAGCAGTTGGGGACAGGCAGGGGCGGAGACCCAGTACTTC.